The next 18 T cell receptor beta chains were all read from a single sample in a study of cytomegalovirus exposure and HLA in healthy donors. It was with 60 Vbeta and 13 Jbeta primers that the PCR ran. Clones were read by immunoSEQ multiplex PCR, and TCRdb kept only the in-frame ones, dropping some. The table includes some 200,000 clones, just under 85% detected once. Sample: PBMCs. These TCRs come from a middle-aged woman in good health and CMV-seronegative.

J is TRBJ1-2 and V is TRBV19; 7 bases are a match to TRBD1. The V gene's germline CDR1 is LNHDA and CDR2 SQIVND (reference sequence). CDR3 length equals 13 residues. V shed 5 bases, J shed 5 bases, and the junction held 5 bases outside the gene matches. CDR3 DNA sequence: TGTGCCAGTAGTCCCGGGACAGATTATGGCTACACCTTC. Amino acids: CASSPGTDYGYTF. Variable domain in full (rest from reference TRBV19 and TRBJ1-2): DGGITQSPKYLFRKEGQNVTLSCEQNLNHDAMYWYRQDPGQGLRLIYYSQIVNDFQKGDIAEGYSVSREKKESFPLTVTSAQKNPTAFYLCASSPGTDYGYTFGSGTRLTVV.

The rearrangement joins TRBV11-2 to TRBJ1-2; a possible D gene is TRBD1 (6 bases). V gave up 1 base and J gave up 8 bases, with 14 bases separating them. The CDR3 has 14 amino acids. Germline V gene data show CDR1 as SGHAT and CDR2 as FQNNGV. The CDR3 region has the DNA TGTGCCAGCAGCTTAGTCCGGACAGATGGCGGCTACACCTTC. The encoded protein is CASSLVRTDGGYTF.

This chain joins TRBV7-2 and TRBJ2-7; TRBD2 matches at 11 bases. The V gene end was trimmed by 1 base and the J gene end by 6 bases; junction bases not matched to a gene: 5. CDR1 and CDR2 (germline): SGHTA, FQGNSA. The CDR3 is 15 residues long. The CDR3 nucleotides are TGTGCCAGCAGCTTAGTAGCGGGGGGGCCATCCGAGCAGTACTTC. This gives the protein CASSLVAGGPSEQYF. The full variable domain, completed using reference TRBV7-2 and TRBJ2-7, is GAGVSQSPSNKVTEKGKDVELRCDPISGHTALYWYRQSLGQGLEFLIYFQGNSAPDKSGLPSDRFSAERTGGSVSTLTIQRTQQEDSAVYLCASSLVAGGPSEQYFGPGTRLTVT.

J is TRBJ1-6 and V is TRBV6-1, with a weak D call TRBD1 (5 bases). The CDR3 consists of 13 residues. The V gene lost 6 bases and the J gene lost 8 bases, with 11 bases spanning the gap. Germline V gene data show CDR1 as MNHNS and CDR2 as SASEGT. CDR3 coding DNA: TGTGCCAGCAGCCTAGGGGCGCATTCACCCCTCCACTTT. This codes for CASSLGAHSPLHF.

The chain uses TRBV5-1 and TRBJ2-7; maybe TRBD1 (5 bases). The CDR3 loop spans 14 amino acids. V lost 4 bases to trimming and J lost 5 bases, with 16 bases between them. In germline, CDR1 is SGHRS, CDR2 YFSETQ. The CDR3 DNA follows: TGCGCCAGCAGCATACAAATTTCGACAGACGAGCAGTACTTC. Its translation is CASSIQISTDEQYF.

The rearrangement uses TRBV6-6 and TRBJ1-1, with TRBD1 identical over 7 bases. V shed 6 bases and J 4 bases; nucleotides not matched to a gene: 8. The V gene's germline CDR1 is MNHNY and CDR2 SVGAGI (reference sequence). This CDR3 comprises 14 residues. The CDR3 sequence: CASRPTGDGTEAFF. The DNA for the CDR3 is TGTGCCAGCAGGCCCACAGGGGACGGCACTGAAGCTTTCTTT.

This chain links TRBV2 with TRBJ1-5; D uncertain. Per the germline V gene, CDR1 is SNHLY and CDR2 is FYNNEI. Trimming took off 3 bases at V and 2 bases at J, with 8 bases between the two ends. The CDR3 has 14 amino acids. The CDR3 DNA sequence: TGTGCCAGCAGTGAGGGAGTAGGCAATCAGCCCCAGCATTTT. Encoded protein: CASSEGVGNQPQHF.

This rearrangement joins TRBV7-6 to TRBJ1-1; unclear D gene. CDR1 SGHVS and CDR2 FNYEAQ come from the germline V gene. Trimming cost V 7 bases and J 1 base, with 10 bases left between them. The CDR3 runs 13 residues. CDR3 in amino acids: CASTANTNTEAFF. For the CDR3, the DNA is TGTGCCAGCACCGCGAATACGAACACTGAAGCTTTCTTT.

The gene calls are TRBV14 and TRBJ1-2; D gene unclear. CDR1 and CDR2 (germline): SGHDN, FVKESK. There are 13 residues in the CDR3. Trimming took 2 bases from V and 2 from J, leaving 6 bases between them. As DNA, the CDR3 is TGTGCCAGCAGCCAAAGCCGGAACTATGGCTACACCTTC. Residues: CASSQSRNYGYTF. The full variable domain, rest sourced from reference TRBV14 and TRBJ1-2, is EAGVTQFPSHSVIEKGQTVTLRCDPISGHDNLYWYRRVMGKEIKFLLHFVKESKQDESGMPNNRFLAERTGGTYSTLKVQPAELEDSGVYFCASSQSRNYGYTFGSGTRLTVV.

This clone was found once. The rearrangement uses TRBV28 and TRBJ2-7; TRBD1 is a possible D gene (5 bases). V was pared by 3 bases and J by 3 bases, with 15 bases between. The V gene's germline CDR1 is MDHEN and CDR2 SYDVKM. This CDR3 region has 15 residues. CDR3 bases: TGTGCCAGCAGTTTTCTGCAGGGCTCTCTCTACGAGCAGTACTTC. Its protein is CASSFLQGSLYEQYF.

V is TRBV27 and J is TRBJ2-2; D is undetermined. Between the trimmed V and J ends, which lost 6 bases and 1 base, there was a span of 12 bases. Germline loops: CDR1 MNHEY, CDR2 SMNVEV (reference sequence). The CDR3 spans 15 residues. The CDR3 nucleotides are TGTGCCAGCAGGAACACAGTGAAGAACACCGGGGAGCTGTTTTTT. Amino acid sequence: CASRNTVKNTGELFF.

The chain couples TRBV5-4 to TRBJ2-3; D is perhaps TRBD2 (7 bases). In germline, CDR1 is SGHNT, CDR2 YYREEE (reference sequence). V shed 2 bases and J shed 7 bases, with 11 bases lying between them. This CDR3 region has 13 residues. The CDR3 DNA follows: TGTGCCAGCAGCTTTCGGGGGGCCAATACGCAGTATTTT. Its protein product is CASSFRGANTQYF. Variable domain in full (rest from reference TRBV5-4 and TRBJ2-3): ETGVTQSPTHLIKTRGQQVTLRCSSQSGHNTVSWYQQALGQGPQFIFQYYREEENGRGNFPPRFSGLQFPNYSSELNVNALELDDSALYLCASSFRGANTQYFGPGTRLTVL.

The rearrangement joins TRBV5-1 to TRBJ2-5; D possibly corresponds to TRBD1 (6 bases). This CDR3 is 15 amino acids long. V gave up 5 bases and J gave up 2 bases, with 16 bases separating them. Germline V gene lookup returns CDR1 SGHRS and CDR2 YFSETQ. The CDR3 bases are TGCGCCAGCAGGGGCGGGTCACAGGGACAAGAGACCCAGTACTTC. Translating it yields CASRGGSQGQETQYF.

This clone was seen more than once but under ten times. The chain employs TRBV4-2 and TRBJ1-5; D perhaps matches TRBD1 (5 bases). Trimming shortened V by 4 bases and J by 7 bases, and 11 bases separated the two germline ends. This CDR3 has 13 amino acids. Per germline, CDR1 LGHNA and CDR2 YNFKEQ. The CDR3 DNA is TGTGCCAGCAGCCCTTCAAGGGGACAGCCCCAGCATTTT. Translating it yields CASSPSRGQPQHF.

The J gene is TRBJ1-2, the V gene TRBV6-5; D is possibly TRBD1 (5 bases). Germline V gene sequence: CDR1 MNHEY, CDR2 SVGAGI. This CDR3 has 13 residues. Trimming shortened V by 6 bases and J by 6 bases, and 14 bases separated the two germline ends. In DNA form, the CDR3 reads TGTGCCAGCAGATCAGCAGGGTACGATGGCTACACCTTC. It translates to CASRSAGYDGYTF.

The chain combines TRBV7-9 with TRBJ1-2; D remains ambiguous. CDR1 and CDR2 from the germline V gene are SEHNR and FQNEAQ (reference sequence). V was clipped by 1 base and J by 4 bases, with 10 bases between them. The CDR3 runs 14 residues. The CDR3 loop reads CASSLVSAGYGYTF. CDR3 coding DNA: TGTGCCAGCAGCTTAGTTAGCGCTGGCTATGGCTACACCTTC.

This clone was found a few times. This chain joins TRBV5-1 and TRBJ2-1; 8 bases agree with TRBD2. The J segment lost 9 bases and the V segment lost 3 bases, leaving 11 bases of the junction unmatched. Germline CDR1 is SGHRS and CDR2 is YFSETQ. The CDR3 loop spans 15 amino acids. For the CDR3, the DNA is TGCGCCAGCAGCTCAAACGTCGGGGGGGCGGGTGAGCAGTTCTTC. Its translation is CASSSNVGGAGEQFF.

This clone occurred a few times. CDR3 loop: CAIRPDRGSDEQYF. As DNA, the CDR3 is TGTGCCATCAGGCCCGACAGGGGGTCAGACGAGCAGTACTTC. The chain carries TRBV10-3 and TRBJ2-7; 9 positions match TRBD1. This CDR3 has 14 amino acids. Germline CDR1 ENHRY, CDR2 SYGVKD. J lost 5 bases, V lost 6 bases, and 8 bases had no gene match.